This T cell receptor beta chain was captured by sequencing in a study of identical twins. This clonotype was seen at least ten times. CDR1 is LGHNA, CDR2 YNFKEQ, per germline. The V end was cut by 4 bases, the J end by 1 base, with 11 bases between. The CDR3 has 15 residues. Carrying unique molecular identifiers, the cDNA also gained a universal primer site through template switching. TCRdb re-called the 5' RACE reads with MiXCR, one entry per CDR3 protein. The profile shows about 720,000 distinct CDR3 sequences, roughly 20% of them singletons. The data also belong to a second study, concerning T cells expressing NK-cell markers.

The sequence was collected from a woman aged 18-29 years in good health. The chain employs TRBV4-2 and TRBJ2-1; no definite D call. Input material: PBMCs. CDR3 DNA sequence: TGTGCCAGCAGCCCCTCTAGTGGGTCCTACAATGAGCAGTTCTTC. It translates to CASSPSSGSYNEQFF.